This TCR beta chain originates from a study of neoadjuvant anti-PD-1 for oral cavity cancer. Trimming took 4 bases from V and 7 from J, leaving 14 bases between them. Germline V gene lookup returns CDR1 SQVTM and CDR2 ANQGSEA. This CDR3 contains 12 residues. Patients had HPV-negative, locally advanced oral cavity squamous cell carcinoma. Using immunoSEQ multiplex PCR, the repertoire was profiled, and TCRdb retains in-frame clones only, with some absent. The sample holds 30,000 to 40,000 clones, about 87% seen once. The material was PBMCs, obtained before nivolumab (anti-PD-1) treatment. V gene TRBV29-1 combines with J gene TRBJ2-7; tentative D call: TRBD1 (5 bases). This clonotype was obtained from a person between 40 and 79 years old with oral cavity squamous cell carcinoma. For the CDR3, the DNA is TGCAGCGTTGCACAGGACGGGTGGGAGCAGTACTTC. Amino acid sequence: CSVAQDGWEQYF.